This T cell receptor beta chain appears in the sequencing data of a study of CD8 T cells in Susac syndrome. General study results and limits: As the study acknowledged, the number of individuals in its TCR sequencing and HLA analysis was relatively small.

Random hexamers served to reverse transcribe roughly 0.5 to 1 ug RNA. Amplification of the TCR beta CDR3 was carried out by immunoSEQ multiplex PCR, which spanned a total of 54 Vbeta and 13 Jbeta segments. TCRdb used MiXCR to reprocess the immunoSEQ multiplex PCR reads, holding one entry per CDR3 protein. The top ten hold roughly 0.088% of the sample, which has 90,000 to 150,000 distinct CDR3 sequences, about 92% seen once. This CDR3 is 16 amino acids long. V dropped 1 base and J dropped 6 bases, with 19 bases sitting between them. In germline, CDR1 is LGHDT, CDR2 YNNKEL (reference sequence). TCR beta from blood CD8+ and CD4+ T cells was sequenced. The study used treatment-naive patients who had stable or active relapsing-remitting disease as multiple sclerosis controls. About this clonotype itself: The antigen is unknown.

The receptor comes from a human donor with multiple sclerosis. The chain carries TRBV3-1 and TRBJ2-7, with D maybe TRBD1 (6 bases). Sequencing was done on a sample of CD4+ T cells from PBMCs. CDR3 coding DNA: TGTGCCAGCAGCCAAGGCGTTCACGGGCAGGGGTTCGAGCAGTACTTC. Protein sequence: CASSQGVHGQGFEQYF.